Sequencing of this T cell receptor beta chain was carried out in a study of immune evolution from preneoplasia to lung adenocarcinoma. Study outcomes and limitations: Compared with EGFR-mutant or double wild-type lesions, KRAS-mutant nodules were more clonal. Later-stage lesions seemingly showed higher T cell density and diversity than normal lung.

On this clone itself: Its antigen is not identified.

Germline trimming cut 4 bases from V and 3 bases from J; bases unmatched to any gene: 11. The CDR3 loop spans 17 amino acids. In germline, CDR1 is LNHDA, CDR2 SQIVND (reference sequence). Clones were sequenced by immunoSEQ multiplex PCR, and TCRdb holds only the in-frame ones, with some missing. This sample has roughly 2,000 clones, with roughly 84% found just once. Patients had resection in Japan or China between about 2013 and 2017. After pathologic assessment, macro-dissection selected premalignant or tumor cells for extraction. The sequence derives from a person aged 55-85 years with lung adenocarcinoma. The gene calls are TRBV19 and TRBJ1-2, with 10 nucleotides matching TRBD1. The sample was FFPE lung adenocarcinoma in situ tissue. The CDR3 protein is CASSKPTLTGGDYGYTF. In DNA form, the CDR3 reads TGTGCCAGTAGTAAGCCAACGCTGACAGGGGGCGACTATGGCTACACCTTC.